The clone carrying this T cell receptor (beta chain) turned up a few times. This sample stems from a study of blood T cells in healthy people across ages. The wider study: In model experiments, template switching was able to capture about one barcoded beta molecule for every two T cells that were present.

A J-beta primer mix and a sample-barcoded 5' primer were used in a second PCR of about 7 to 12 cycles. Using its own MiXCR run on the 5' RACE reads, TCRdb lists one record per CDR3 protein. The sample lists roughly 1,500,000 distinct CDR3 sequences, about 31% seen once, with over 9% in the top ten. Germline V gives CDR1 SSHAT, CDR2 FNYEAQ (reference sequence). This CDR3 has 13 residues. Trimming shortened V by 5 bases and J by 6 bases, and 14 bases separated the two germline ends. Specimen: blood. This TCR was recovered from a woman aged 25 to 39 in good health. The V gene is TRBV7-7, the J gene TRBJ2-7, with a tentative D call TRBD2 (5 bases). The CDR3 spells CASSKVHGGEQYF. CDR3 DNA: TGTGCCAGCAGCAAAGTCCATGGAGGCGAGCAGTACTTC.